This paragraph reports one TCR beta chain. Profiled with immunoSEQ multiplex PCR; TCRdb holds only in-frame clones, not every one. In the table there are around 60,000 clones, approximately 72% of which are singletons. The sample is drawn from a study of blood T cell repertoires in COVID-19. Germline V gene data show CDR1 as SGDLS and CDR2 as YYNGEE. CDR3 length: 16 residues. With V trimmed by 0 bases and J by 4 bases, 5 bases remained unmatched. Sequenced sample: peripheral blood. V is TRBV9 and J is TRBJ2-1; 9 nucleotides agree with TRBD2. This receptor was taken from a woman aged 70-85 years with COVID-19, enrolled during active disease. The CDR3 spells CASSVGSGGTYNEQFF. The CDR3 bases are TGTGCCAGCAGCGTAGGTAGCGGGGGCACGTACAATGAGCAGTTCTTC.